Sequencing of this T cell receptor beta chain was carried out in a study of blood T cell repertoires in COVID-19. Sequenced by immunoSEQ multiplex PCR; TCRdb stores in-frame clones only, minus some. The sample holds about 140,000 clones; about 88% are singletons and the top ten take more than 9%. Germline V gives CDR1 MNHNY, CDR2 SVGAGI (reference sequence). V was clipped by 2 bases and J by 2 bases, with 6 bases between them. The CDR3 has 14 residues. The chain recombines TRBV6-6 with TRBJ1-4; maybe TRBD1 (6 bases). This clonotype originated in a man aged 45-60 years with active or convalescent COVID-19. The specimen was peripheral blood. CDR3 DNA sequence: TGTGCCAGCAGTTACACAGGGACTAATGAAAAACTGTTTTTT. Protein sequence: CASSYTGTNEKLFF.